One TCR beta chain is described in this entry. The repertoire was sequenced with immunoSEQ multiplex PCR; TCRdb's copy has only in-frame clones and lacks some. The sample consists of 60,000 or so clones, around 82% of them appearing once. The data originate from a study of Tregs in tolerant kidney transplant recipients. Material: CD4+ T cells from blood. This receptor was obtained from a human donor in good health.

This CDR3 reads CASSLTGGQGSGGEKLFF. The DNA for the CDR3 is TGTGCCAGCAGCTTAACCGGCGGACAGGGAAGTGGAGGTGAAAAACTGTTTTTT. The chain uses TRBV7-9 and TRBJ1-4; 8 positions agree with TRBD1. V was clipped by 2 bases and J by 7 bases; unmatched bases: 15. Germline lookup yields CDR1 SEHNR and CDR2 FQNEAQ (reference sequence). The CDR3 extends over 18 amino acids.